What follows describes a single T cell receptor beta chain. Its antigen is not identified. The entry originates in a study of T cell responses to AZD1222 COVID-19 vaccine. CDR3 size: 13 residues. The germline gives CDR1 SGHNT, CDR2 YYREEE (reference sequence). The germline V and J ends were trimmed by 4 bases and 1 base, with 6 bases remaining between them. Sequencing was performed with immunoSEQ multiplex PCR; in TCRdb, only in-frame clones are kept and a portion is missing. The sample consists of some 130,000 clones, about 89% of them appearing once. The study, taken as a whole, reports: Possibly, clonal diversity was underestimated; donors were largely white British and included more females. Spike was spanned by vaccine-associated CD4 TCRs, which were dominant at 160-218 and 743-854. Just a handful of AZD1222 recipients were seropositive at baseline.

The chain uses TRBV5-4 and TRBJ2-4; D uncertain. The sequencing here drew on peripheral blood, taken on day 0 of AZD1222 vaccination. The receptor was isolated from an adult in good health. CDR3 DNA sequence: TGTGCCAGCAGCGTCAGGGCCAAAAACATTCAGTACTTC. Amino acids: CASSVRAKNIQYF.